These 3 T cell receptor beta chains came from one sample sequenced in a study of tissue T cells after allogeneic stem cell transplantation. TCRdb's table, derived via immunoSEQ multiplex PCR, lists solely in-frame clones and lacks some. This sample carries around 7,400 clones, about two thirds of them seen once, and the ten largest clones take 0.7% to 0.95%. The sequenced material came from blood. These receptors originate from a female BALB/c mouse in good health. Mice of this strain are of MHC haplotype H2-d.

Note on this clone: The gene symbols are mouse symbols. With the read ending 1 residue before the CDR3 end, the germline J gene is used to fill in that end. The sample contains more than one DNA sequence encoding this CDR3. This chain links TRBV4 with TRBJ2-7; the D is unclear. This CDR3 region has 10 residues. Trimming stripped 5 bases from V and 3 bases from J, with 2 bases between. Germline CDR1 reads LGHDT; CDR2 reads YNNKQL (reference sequence). Partial CDR3 DNA: TGTGCCAGCAGCCACTATGAACAGTAC. Protein product: CASSHYEQY. The whole CDR3 reads CASSHYEQYF.

In the case of this clone: The genes and germline here are from mouse. The CDR3 goes on 1 residue after the read ends, and that part is filled in from the germline J gene. The V call is TRBV29, the J call TRBJ2-5; the match to TRBD1 covers 8 bases. After removal of 2 bases from V and 5 bases from J, the junction contained 0 bases not matched to a gene. The germline CDR1 and CDR2 sequences are MSHET and SYDVDS. The CDR3 runs 13 residues. CDR3: CASSLQGADTQYF. Incomplete CDR3 DNA: TGTGCTAGCAGTTTACAGGGGGCAGACACCCAGTAC.

A single count supports this clone. Genes and germline come from the mouse. The sequenced fragment ends 1 residue before the CDR3 boundary, so the rest is inferred from the germline J gene. This sequence joins TRBV13-2 and TRBJ1-6; 7 bases map to TRBD1. TRBJ1-6 is given ORF status, its function remaining uncertain. J gave up 6 bases and V 0 bases, and 3 bases lay outside the gene matches. This CDR3 has 15 residues. CDR1 NNHNN and CDR2 SYGAGS come from the germline V gene (reference sequence). This CDR3 is CASGDGGGGNSPLYF. CDR3 DNA, as far as it was read: TGTGCCAGCGGTGATGGAGGGGGCGGTAATTCGCCCCTCTAC.